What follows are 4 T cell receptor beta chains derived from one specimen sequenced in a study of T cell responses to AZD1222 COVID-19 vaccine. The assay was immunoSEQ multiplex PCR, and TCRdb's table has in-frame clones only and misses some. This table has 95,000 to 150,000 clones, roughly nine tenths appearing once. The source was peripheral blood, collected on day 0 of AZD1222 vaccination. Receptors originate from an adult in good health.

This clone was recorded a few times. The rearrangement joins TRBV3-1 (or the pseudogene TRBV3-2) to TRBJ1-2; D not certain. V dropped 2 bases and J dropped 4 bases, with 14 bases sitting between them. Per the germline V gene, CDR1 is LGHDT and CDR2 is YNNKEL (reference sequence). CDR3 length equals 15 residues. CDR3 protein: CASSQSVLSGYGYTF. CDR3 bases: TGTGCCAGCAGCCAATCCGTCCTATCCGGCTATGGCTACACCTTC.

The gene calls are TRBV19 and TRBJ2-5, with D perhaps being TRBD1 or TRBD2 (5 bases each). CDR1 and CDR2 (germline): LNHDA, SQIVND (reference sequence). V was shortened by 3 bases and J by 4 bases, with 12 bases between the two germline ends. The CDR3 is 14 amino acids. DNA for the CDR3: TGTGCCAGTAGTATCGGGCCAGGGAGAGAGACCCAGTACTTC. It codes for CASSIGPGRETQYF.

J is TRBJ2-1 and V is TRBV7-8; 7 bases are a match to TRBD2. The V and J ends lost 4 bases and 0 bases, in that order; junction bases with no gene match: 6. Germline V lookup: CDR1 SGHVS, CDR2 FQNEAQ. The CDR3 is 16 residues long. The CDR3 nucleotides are TGTGCCAGCAGCTGGGATGGCGGGAGCTCCTACAATGAGCAGTTCTTC. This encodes CASSWDGGSSYNEQFF. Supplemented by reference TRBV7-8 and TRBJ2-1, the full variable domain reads GAGVSQSPRYKVAKRGQDVALRCDPISGHVSLFWYQQALGQGPEFLTYFQNEAQLDKSGLPSDRFFAERPEGSVSTLKIQRTQQEDSAVYLCASSWDGGSSYNEQFFGPGTRLTVL.

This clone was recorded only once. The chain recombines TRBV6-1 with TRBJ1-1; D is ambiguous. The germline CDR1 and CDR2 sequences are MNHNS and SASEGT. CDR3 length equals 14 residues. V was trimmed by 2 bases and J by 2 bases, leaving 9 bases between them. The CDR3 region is CASSEYGRNTEAFF. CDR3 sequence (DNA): TGTGCCAGCAGTGAATATGGCAGAAACACTGAAGCTTTCTTT.